Each of the 5 T cell receptor beta chains below was sequenced from the same sample in a study of cytotoxic CD8 clonotypes in ibrutinib-treated CLL. Sequencing used immunoSEQ multiplex PCR; TCRdb keeps in-frame clones, though not all of them. The data show roughly 220,000 clones, 79% seen once. The sample in question was PBMCs, obtained after 12 months of ibrutinib treatment. All receptors derive from a human donor with chronic lymphocytic leukemia.

This chain connects TRBV19 to TRBJ1-3; D ambiguous. The germline V and J ends were trimmed by 7 bases and 0 bases, with 7 bases remaining between them. This CDR3 is 13 amino acids long. From germline, CDR1 is LNHDA and CDR2 SQIVND (reference sequence). CDR3 bases: TGTGCCAGTAATCAGGACTCTGGAAACACCATATATTTT. Amino acids: CASNQDSGNTIYF.

In its sample, this clone was seen once. The V gene is TRBV18, the J gene TRBJ2-2; D is uncertain. This CDR3 comprises 15 residues. CDR1 and CDR2 (germline): KGHSH, LQKENI. V lost 2 bases and J lost 5, with 12 bases in between. This CDR3 is CASSPTAVATGELFF. The CDR3 DNA reads TGTGCCAGCTCACCAACCGCTGTGGCGACCGGGGAGCTGTTTTTT.

The chain joins TRBV4-1 to TRBJ2-7, with 7 bases that match TRBD1. V was clipped by 5 bases and J by 3 bases; unmatched bases: 7. This CDR3 comprises 14 residues. The germline V gene encodes CDR1 MGHRA and CDR2 YSYEKL. The CDR3 DNA reads TGCGCCAGCAGCTGGGACAGCGGTAGCTACGAGCAGTACTTC. This codes for CASSWDSGSYEQYF.

The CDR3 is CASSLGFERNNQPQHF. The DNA for the CDR3 is TGTGCCAGCAGCTTGGGATTTGAACGGAACAATCAGCCCCAGCATTTT. V is TRBV5-6 and J is TRBJ1-5; D is undetermined. Germline values: CDR1 SGHDT, CDR2 YYEEEE. The CDR3 contains 16 residues. V lost 0 bases and J 3 bases, leaving 13 bases between the germline ends.

The chain carries TRBV6-1 and TRBJ2-3; TRBD1 aligns across 10 bases. Germline loops: CDR1 MNHNS, CDR2 SASEGT. This CDR3 spans 14 amino acids. The CDR3 loop reads CASTAGQGTDTQYF. In nucleotides, the CDR3 is TGTGCAAGTACCGCGGGACAGGGGACAGATACGCAGTATTTT.